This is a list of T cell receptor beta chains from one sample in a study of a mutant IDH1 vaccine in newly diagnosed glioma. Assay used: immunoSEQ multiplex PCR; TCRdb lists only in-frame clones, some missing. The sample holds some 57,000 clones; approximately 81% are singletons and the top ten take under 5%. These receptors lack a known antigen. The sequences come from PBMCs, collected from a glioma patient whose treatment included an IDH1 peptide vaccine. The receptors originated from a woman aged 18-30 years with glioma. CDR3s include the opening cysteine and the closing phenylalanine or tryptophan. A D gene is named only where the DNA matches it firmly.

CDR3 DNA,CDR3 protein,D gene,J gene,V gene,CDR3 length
TGTGCCAGCAGCTTCCCGGATCGTGAGCAGTTCTTC,CASSFPDREQFF,-,TRBJ2-1,TRBV5-6,12
TGTGCCAGCAGCCGGGACATTGCCTACGAGCAGTACTTC,CASSRDIAYEQYF,-,TRBJ2-7,TRBV5-8,13
TGCGCCAGCAGCCCCGTCTCCCAAGAGACCCAGTACTTC,CASSPVSQETQYF,-,TRBJ2-5,TRBV4-1,13
TGTGCCAGCAGCCAAGACTCGTGGGGCTCACCCCTCCACTTT,CASSQDSWGSPLHF,-,TRBJ1-6,TRBV4-2,14
TGTGCCAGTAGTTTCCTCGGGACAGCTAATGAAAAACTGTTTTTT,CASSFLGTANEKLFF,TRBD1,TRBJ1-4,TRBV19,15
TGTGCCAGCAGCTATGACAGACGGGCTAATGAAAAACTGTTTTTT,CASSYDRRANEKLFF,-,TRBJ1-4,TRBV27,15
TGTGCCAGCAGTGCATCGGGAGGGAGCTATGGCTACACCTTC,CASSASGGSYGYTF,-,TRBJ1-2,TRBV2,14
TGCGCCAGCAGCTTCGGAGGCTCGTACTACGAGCAGTACTTC,CASSFGGSYYEQYF,-,TRBJ2-7,TRBV5-1,14
TGTGCCAGCAGCTTAGGGGACGGCTCCTACGAGCAGTACTTC,CASSLGDGSYEQYF,-,TRBJ2-7,TRBV7-9,14
TGTGCCAGCTCACCACCGGGGGAAGGGGACTATGGCTACACCTTC,CASSPPGEGDYGYTF,-,TRBJ1-2,TRBV18,15
TGCGCCAGCAGTGAGTCGACTATGCTCACCTACAATGAGCAGTTCTTC,CASSESTMLTYNEQFF,-,TRBJ2-1,TRBV10-1,16